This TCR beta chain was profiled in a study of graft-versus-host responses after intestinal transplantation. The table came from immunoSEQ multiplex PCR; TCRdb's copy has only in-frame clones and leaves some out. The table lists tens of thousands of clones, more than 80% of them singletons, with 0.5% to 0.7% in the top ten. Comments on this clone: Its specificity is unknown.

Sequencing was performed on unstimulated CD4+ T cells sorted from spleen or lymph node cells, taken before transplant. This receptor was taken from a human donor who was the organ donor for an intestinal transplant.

The CDR3 is CASSPDRFQAKGSNQPQHF. The CDR3 bases are TGTGCCAGCAGTCCTGACAGGTTCCAAGCTAAGGGTAGCAATCAGCCCCAGCATTTT. The gene calls are TRBV27 and TRBJ1-5; D perhaps matches TRBD1 (6 bases). Germline V CDR1 and CDR2: MNHEY, SMNVEV (reference sequence). V dropped 5 bases and J dropped 0 bases, with 23 bases sitting between them. CDR3 length equals 19 residues.